The rows below give T cell receptor beta chains drawn from one sample of a study of blood T cell repertoires in COVID-19. The assay was immunoSEQ multiplex PCR, and TCRdb's table has in-frame clones only and misses some. The sample gives hundreds of thousands of clones, approximately 91% of which show up once; about 6% is in the top ten. The sequenced sample consisted of peripheral blood. These receptors all come from a man aged 55 to 69 who had recovered from COVID-19. Each CDR3 is given with its conserved first and last residue. A D gene is named only where the DNA matches it firmly. Rows give clone size only sometimes, using once, few, many, or a class for an expanded clone.

abundance	j_gene	v_gene	len	d_gene	CDR3aa	CDR3nt
.	TRBJ2-7	TRBV5-1	20	.	CASSRNLGRGRGSDRYEQYF	TGCGCCAGCAGCCGAAACCTCGGGCGGGGGCGCGGTTCTGATCGCTACGAGCAGTACTTC
once	TRBJ1-5	TRBV19	19	TRBD1	CASSMNRDRGLWTNQPQHF	TGTGCCAGTAGTATGAATAGGGACAGGGGGCTATGGACCAATCAGCCCCAGCATTTT
.	TRBJ2-7	TRBV9	18	.	CASSVDPSSSTGRQEQYF	TGTGCCAGCAGCGTAGATCCCTCGTCCTCTACAGGGCGGCAGGAGCAGTACTTC
.	TRBJ2-1	TRBV5-1	15	.	CASSSTSLGNNEQFF	TGCGCCAGCAGCTCGACTAGTCTGGGGAACAATGAGCAGTTCTTC
.	TRBJ1-2	TRBV5-6	12	.	CASSSRPYGYTF	TGTGCCAGCAGCTCGCGTCCTTATGGCTACACCTTC
few	TRBJ2-7	TRBV5-1	13	TRBD1	CASSRTGAYEQYF	TGCGCCAGCAGCCGGACAGGAGCCTACGAGCAGTACTTC
.	TRBJ2-4	TRBV7-2	16	TRBD2	CASSLGPLAGGYIQYF	TGTGCCAGCAGCTTAGGTCCACTAGCGGGAGGGTACATTCAGTACTTC
.	TRBJ1-5	TRBV7-2	13	.	CASSPEGGQPQHF	TGTGCCAGCAGCCCGGAGGGGGGGCAGCCCCAGCATTTT
.	TRBJ1-1	TRBV2	15	TRBD1	CASRPSDRGNTEAFF	TGTGCCAGCAGGCCATCGGACAGGGGTAATACTGAAGCTTTCTTT
once	TRBJ1-5	TRBV5-5	18	TRBD1	CASSLANGGRQGRQPQHF	TGTGCCAGCAGCTTGGCGAACGGGGGCAGACAGGGACGTCAGCCCCAGCATTTT
.	TRBJ2-3	TRBV4-1	17	TRBD2	CASSPLPSGRPSDTQYF	TGCGCCAGCAGCCCGTTGCCTAGCGGGAGGCCCTCAGATACGCAGTATTTT
.	TRBJ2-1	TRBV18	13	.	CASPGIYGNEQFF	TGTGCCAGCCCCGGGATTTATGGCAATGAGCAGTTCTTC
.	TRBJ2-7	TRBV10-3	16	TRBD2	CAVTAGLADLGHEQYF	TGTGCCGTCACCGCGGGACTAGCGGACCTGGGCCACGAGCAGTACTTC
.	TRBJ1-2	TRBV12-3/TRBV12-4	13	TRBD1	CASSPRTGWGYTF	TGTGCCAGCAGTCCACGGACAGGGTGGGGCTACACCTTC
.	TRBJ1-5	TRBV24-1	14	.	CATSAGYSNQPQHF	TGTGCCACCAGTGCGGGGTATAGCAATCAGCCCCAGCATTTT
.	TRBJ1-3	TRBV6-6	13	.	CASSSPGRNTIYF	TGTGCCAGCAGTTCCCCGGGTCGAAACACCATATATTTT
few	TRBJ1-6	TRBV4-1	13	.	CASSQETGSPLHF	TGCGCCAGCAGCCAAGAAACTGGTTCACCCCTCCACTTT
.	TRBJ1-5	TRBV2	15	.	CASRVDRQRNQPQHF	TGTGCCAGCAGGGTTGACAGACAGCGCAATCAGCCCCAGCATTTT
.	TRBJ2-3	TRBV7-3	14	TRBD2	CASSWTSGKDTQYF	TGTGCCAGCAGCTGGACTAGCGGGAAAGATACGCAGTATTTT
once	TRBJ1-1	TRBV18	13	.	CASSPQGNTEAFF	TGTGCCAGCTCACCTCAGGGAAACACTGAAGCTTTCTTT
once	TRBJ2-7	TRBV19	14	TRBD2	CASSIDRGVHEQYF	TGTGCCAGTAGTATAGATCGGGGGGTTCACGAGCAGTACTTC
once	TRBJ2-1	TRBV5-1	12	.	CASSLTSYEQFF	TGCGCCAGCAGCCTGACTAGTTATGAGCAGTTCTTC
once	TRBJ2-7	TRBV28	14	TRBD1	CASRSTGAPYEQYF	TGTGCCAGCCGCTCGACAGGGGCCCCCTACGAGCAGTACTTC
few	TRBJ1-1	TRBV6-6	11	.	CASSPGLEAFF	TGTGCCAGCAGCCCAGGGCTAGAAGCTTTCTTT
.	TRBJ2-7	TRBV18	14	.	CASSDQSGTYEQYF	TGTGCCAGCTCGGACCAGTCAGGGACCTACGAGCAGTACTTC
.	TRBJ2-4	TRBV15	16	.	CATSRDTVGLLNIQYF	TGTGCCACCAGCAGAGATACTGTGGGGCTCCTCAACATTCAGTACTTC
.	TRBJ1-2	TRBV4-3	14	TRBD1	CASSQGTVDYGYTF	TGCGCCAGCAGCCAGGGGACAGTTGACTATGGCTACACCTTC
.	TRBJ2-1	TRBV18	13	.	CASSPNSGNEQFF	TGTGCCAGCTCACCAAATTCGGGTAATGAGCAGTTCTTC
.	TRBJ1-5	TRBV2	15	TRBD1	CASSLDRGANQPQHF	TGTGCCAGCAGTCTTGACAGGGGGGCCAATCAGCCCCAGCATTTT
.	TRBJ1-1	TRBV27	13	TRBD1	CASGRQGNTEAFF	TGTGCCAGCGGTAGACAGGGGAACACTGAAGCTTTCTTT
.	TRBJ1-2	TRBV10-2	13	.	CASGVRVDYGYTF	TGCGCCAGCGGGGTCAGGGTTGACTATGGCTACACCTTC
once	TRBJ1-2	TRBV5-4	13	.	CASSPRANYGYTF	TGTGCCAGCAGCCCGCGAGCTAACTATGGCTACACCTTC
.	TRBJ1-5	TRBV19	17	.	CASSKTSQARGNQPQHF	TGTGCCAGTAGTAAAACCTCGCAGGCCAGGGGTAATCAGCCCCAGCATTTT
.	TRBJ2-1	TRBV27	18	.	CASPRQEFMSPRAVEQFF	TGTGCCAGCCCCCGACAGGAATTCATGAGCCCCAGAGCGGTTGAGCAGTTCTTC
.	TRBJ2-2	TRBV11-2	16	.	CASSLVAGADTGELFF	TGTGCCAGCAGCTTAGTCGCGGGGGCCGACACCGGGGAGCTGTTTTTT
.	TRBJ1-6	TRBV6-5	15	.	CASQSVTGSGSPLHF	TGTGCCAGCCAATCCGTAACAGGGTCAGGCTCACCCCTCCACTTT
.	TRBJ2-7	TRBV13	14	TRBD2	CASSWGLVNSEQYF	TGTGCCAGCAGTTGGGGACTAGTTAACTCCGAGCAGTACTTC
.	TRBJ2-3	TRBV2	14	.	CASSPLTSTDTQYF	TGTGCCAGCAGCCCCTTAACTAGCACAGATACGCAGTATTTT
few	TRBJ2-1	TRBV6-1	15	TRBD1	CASSETGTGFDEQFF	TGTGCCAGCAGTGAAACGGGGACAGGGTTCGATGAGCAGTTCTTC
.	TRBJ1-3	TRBV18	16	TRBD1	CASSLGRQGTGNTIYF	TGTGCCAGCTCACTCGGGCGACAGGGAACTGGAAACACCATATATTTT
.	TRBJ1-4	TRBV7-2	14	TRBD1	CASRATGLGEKLFF	TGTGCCAGCAGGGCGACAGGGCTCGGGGAAAAACTGTTTTTT
.	TRBJ2-7	TRBV19	16	TRBD1	CASSTTGGLSSYEQYF	TGTGCCAGTAGTACCACAGGGGGACTGAGCTCCTACGAGCAGTACTTC
.	TRBJ2-4	TRBV27	18	TRBD2	CASSPLTGGPEAKNIQYF	TGTGCCAGCAGTCCCCTGACGGGAGGGCCGGAAGCCAAAAACATTCAGTACTTC
.	TRBJ1-4	TRBV19	17	TRBD1	CASSIVGTDATNEKLFF	TGTGCCAGTAGTATCGTTGGGACAGATGCAACTAATGAAAAACTGTTTTTT
.	TRBJ2-4	TRBV28	15	TRBD1	CASSSTGFGGNIQYF	TGTGCCAGCAGTTCGACAGGGTTCGGAGGAAACATTCAGTACTTC
.	TRBJ1-1	TRBV27	16	.	CASTGFGWGVNTEAFF	TGTGCCAGCACCGGCTTTGGGTGGGGAGTGAACACTGAAGCTTTCTTT
.	TRBJ1-2	TRBV6-2/TRBV6-3	15	TRBD1	CASSYPTTGSYGYTF	TGTGCCAGCAGTTACCCTACGACAGGGAGCTATGGCTACACCTTC
.	TRBJ1-1	TRBV18	15	TRBD1	CASSPMGQENTEAFF	TGTGCCAGCTCACCAATGGGACAGGAGAACACTGAAGCTTTCTTT
.	TRBJ2-1	TRBV5-6	14	.	CASSTVYYMNEQFF	TGTGCCAGCAGTACAGTATATTACATGAATGAGCAGTTCTTC
.	TRBJ2-7	TRBV5-8	13	.	CASSPPELYEQYF	TGTGCCAGCAGCCCCCCCGAGCTCTACGAGCAGTACTTC
.	TRBJ2-2	TRBV2	13	.	CASTRENTGELFF	TGTGCCAGCACCAGGGAGAACACCGGGGAGCTGTTTTTT
.	TRBJ1-2	TRBV19	11	.	CASSSNRLITF	TGTGCCAGTAGTAGTAACAGGTTAATCACCTTC
.	TRBJ2-5	TRBV24-1	16	.	CATSDLGRGYQETQYF	TGTGCCACCAGTGATTTGGGCAGGGGTTACCAAGAGACCCAGTACTTC
.	TRBJ2-2	TRBV10-3	15	.	CAIKEGQTNTGELFF	TGTGCCATCAAGGAAGGACAAACGAACACCGGGGAGCTGTTTTTT
.	TRBJ2-7	TRBV30	16	.	CAWSRREWGVSYEQYF	TGTGCCTGGAGTCGCAGGGAGTGGGGGGTTAGTTACGAGCAGTACTTC